This entry lists 8 T cell receptor beta chains sequenced from one sample in a study of cytomegalovirus exposure and HLA in healthy donors. With 60 Vbeta and 13 Jbeta primers, the PCR was carried out. TCRdb's copy holds only in-frame clones and misses some; the assay was immunoSEQ multiplex PCR. In the table there are roughly 200,000 clones, roughly 80% of which are singletons. Sequencing was done on a sample of PBMCs. The receptors stem from a man aged 50 to 60 in good health and CMV-seronegative.

In this sample, this clone turned up once. V and J are TRBV2 and TRBJ2-5, with 9 positions matching TRBD2. The CDR3 contains 16 residues. With V trimmed by 4 bases and J by 0 bases, 6 bases remained unmatched. CDR1 and CDR2 (germline): SNHLY, FYNNEI. This CDR3 is CASSGQTSGNQETQYF. As DNA, the CDR3 is TGTGCCAGCAGTGGTCAGACTAGCGGAAACCAAGAGACCCAGTACTTC.

The chain employs TRBV5-1 and TRBJ2-5, with a tentative D call TRBD1 (6 bases). V was shortened by 4 bases and J by 4 bases, with 14 bases between the two germline ends. CDR1 is SGHRS and CDR2 is YFSETQ in the germline V gene. CDR3 length equals 14 residues. CDR3 region: CASSMGHLGETQYF. As DNA, the CDR3 is TGCGCCAGCAGCATGGGACACCTGGGAGAGACCCAGTACTTC. Based on the CDR3 plus reference TRBV5-1 and TRBJ2-5, the full variable domain is KAGVTQTPRYLIKTRGQQVTLSCSPISGHRSVSWYQQTPGQGLQFLFEYFSETQRNKGNFPGRFSGRQFSNSRSEMNVSTLELGDSALYLCASSMGHLGETQYFGPGTRLLVL.

The rearrangement joins TRBV28 to TRBJ2-1, with D possibly TRBD2 on 5 matching bases. V lost 5 bases and J lost 3, with 17 bases in between. Germline CDR1 reads MDHEN; CDR2 reads SYDVKM. The CDR3 runs to 16 residues. DNA for the CDR3: TGTGCCAGCAGTCCCGGAGACGGGGTTCTCTACAATGAGCAGTTCTTC. Residues: CASSPGDGVLYNEQFF.

The V gene is TRBV11-2, the J gene TRBJ2-5; 7 bases are a match to TRBD1. The CDR3 is 13 residues long. The junction had 2 bases not matched to a gene; V was cut back by 5 bases and J by 2 bases. Germline loops: CDR1 SGHAT, CDR2 FQNNGV. The CDR3 nucleotides are TGTGCCAGCAGCGTGGGACAGCAAGAGACCCAGTACTTC. As protein: CASSVGQQETQYF.

V is TRBV25-1 and J is TRBJ2-6, with D hard to call. The CDR3 contains 14 residues. Germline V gene data show CDR1 as MGHDK and CDR2 as SYGVNS. Deletions cut 5 bases from V and 1 base from J, with 6 bases between. The CDR3 loop reads CASSPKSGANVLTF. DNA of the CDR3: TGTGCCAGCAGTCCCAAATCTGGGGCCAACGTCCTGACTTTC.

This clone was seen only a few times. The V gene is TRBV27, the J gene TRBJ2-7, with 8 bases matching TRBD1. This CDR3 contains 14 residues. Trimming took 7 bases from V and 4 from J; bases not matched to a gene: 9. Germline V gene sequence: CDR1 MNHEY, CDR2 SMNVEV (reference sequence). This CDR3 is CASTPGQGAYEQYF. The CDR3, as DNA: TGTGCCAGCACCCCAGGGCAGGGGGCTTACGAGCAGTACTTC.

The genes are TRBV7-9 and TRBJ2-1; 9 bases line up with TRBD2. The CDR3 runs to 15 residues. The germline V gene encodes CDR1 SEHNR and CDR2 FQNEAQ (reference sequence). Trimming took 5 bases from V and 6 from J; bases not matched to a gene: 8. The CDR3 DNA reads as TGTGCCAGCAGCGTTAGCGGGAGAATTATCAATGAGCAGTTCTTC. It encodes CASSVSGRIINEQFF. Filled out from reference TRBV7-9 and TRBJ2-1, the complete variable domain reads DTGVSQNPRHKITKRGQNVTFRCDPISEHNRLYWYRQTLGQGPEFLTYFQNEAQLEKSRLLSDRFSAERPKGSFSTLEIQRTEQGDSAMYLCASSVSGRIINEQFFGPGTRLTVL.

This clone has only a few counts. This chain links TRBV13 with TRBJ2-2, with 8 positions matching TRBD2. This CDR3 comprises 16 residues. Germline V CDR1 and CDR2: PRHDT, FYEKMQ (reference sequence). Unmatched junction bases numbered 7, after V lost 5 bases and J lost 2 bases. CDR3 sequence reads: CASSPIAGSNTGELFF. DNA of the CDR3: TGTGCCAGCAGCCCCATAGCGGGATCAAACACCGGGGAGCTGTTTTTT.